One T cell receptor beta chain is described in this entry. V lost 5 bases, J lost 5 bases, and 12 bases stayed unmatched. Germline loops: CDR1 LNHDA, CDR2 SQIVND (reference sequence). The CDR3 is 15 amino acids. Here immunoSEQ multiplex PCR was the method, and the copy in TCRdb shows in-frame clones only, minus some. The sample consists of millions of clones, roughly nine tenths of them appearing once. The sample is drawn from a study of shared clonotypes between healthy human individuals. Sequencing input: naive CD4+ T cells sorted from blood. Sample subset: CD45RA+ positively selected. The receptor was isolated from a young man in good health. V gene TRBV19 combines with J gene TRBJ2-7, with 7 bases matching TRBD2. The DNA of the CDR3 is TGTGCCAGTAGTTTGAGCGGGATCAAAGGAAACGAGCAGTACTTC. The encoded protein is CASSLSGIKGNEQYF.